The 22 T cell receptor beta chains presented below share a single source sample, sequenced in a study of T cell responses to AZD1222 COVID-19 vaccine. Only in-frame clones appear in the TCRdb table, and some are missing; sequencing was by immunoSEQ multiplex PCR. The table lists about 140,000 clones, approximately 92% of them singletons. The sequenced sample was peripheral blood, obtained on day 0 of AZD1222 vaccination. The source of these receptors is an adult in good health.

The V and J genes are TRBV23-1 and TRBJ2-3; unclear D gene. TRBV23-1 is given ORF status, its function remaining uncertain. The CDR3 extends over 14 amino acids. V was shortened by 4 bases and J by 5 bases, with 13 bases between the two germline ends. The chain's CDR3 is CASSPTRTRDTQYF. In DNA, the CDR3 is TGCGCCAGCAGTCCTACACGGACCAGAGATACGCAGTATTTT.

The chain joins TRBV5-4 to TRBJ2-3; 9 bases match TRBD2. V shed 4 bases and J 4 bases; nucleotides not matched to a gene: 7. There are 15 residues in the CDR3. The germline gives CDR1 SGHNT, CDR2 YYREEE (reference sequence). The CDR3 loop reads CASSPGRGGPDTQYF. CDR3 nucleotide sequence: TGTGCCAGCAGCCCCGGGCGGGGGGGCCCAGATACGCAGTATTTT.

The V and J genes are TRBV14 and TRBJ1-2, with D possibly matching TRBD1 (5 bases). Germline lookup yields CDR1 SGHDN and CDR2 FVKESK. This CDR3 has 16 amino acids. The ends were cut back, 4 bases at V and 1 base at J, with 16 bases in the middle. CDR3 region: CASSPIGQALNYGYTF. In DNA form, the CDR3 reads TGTGCCAGCAGCCCCATCGGACAAGCGCTTAACTATGGCTACACCTTC. Full variable domain (outside the CDR3, taken from reference TRBV14 and TRBJ1-2): EAGVTQFPSHSVIEKGQTVTLRCDPISGHDNLYWYRRVMGKEIKFLLHFVKESKQDESGMPNNRFLAERTGGTYSTLKVQPAELEDSGVYFCASSPIGQALNYGYTFGSGTRLTVV.

In DNA form, the CDR3 reads TGTGCCAGTAGTCCCCGCGGGGTCTATGGCTACACCTTC. Amino acids: CASSPRGVYGYTF. The J gene is TRBJ1-2, the V gene TRBV19, with unresolved D. The CDR3 is made up of 13 amino acids. V was pared by 5 bases and J by 4 bases, with 11 bases between. Germline assignment: CDR1 LNHDA and CDR2 SQIVND (reference sequence).

The chain is built from TRBV5-1 and TRBJ2-5; D tentatively fits TRBD1 or TRBD2 (5 bases each). CDR3 length: 14 residues. Trimming took off 0 bases at V and 1 base at J, with 7 bases between the two ends. From germline, CDR1 is SGHRS and CDR2 YFSETQ. The CDR3 spells CASSLVGVQETQYF. For the CDR3, the DNA is TGCGCCAGCAGCTTGGTGGGGGTCCAAGAGACCCAGTACTTC.

The chain has TRBV5-1 and TRBJ2-1; TRBD2 might be the D (5 bases). Trimming cost V 0 bases and J 6 bases, with 13 bases left between them. CDR1 is SGHRS and CDR2 is YFSETQ in the germline V gene. The CDR3 contains 15 residues. CDR3: CASSLAEGLANEQFF. Written as DNA, the CDR3 is TGCGCCAGCAGCTTGGCAGAGGGCCTCGCCAATGAGCAGTTCTTC.

The V gene is TRBV5-4, the J gene TRBJ1-1; the D gene is possibly TRBD1 (6 bases). The CDR3 contains 15 residues. V lost 4 bases and J lost 2, with 15 bases in between. Germline V lookup: CDR1 SGHNT, CDR2 YYREEE (reference sequence). Here the CDR3 reads CASSPRGGANTEAFF. The DNA for the CDR3 is TGTGCCAGCAGCCCCCGAGGGGGGGCCAACACTGAAGCTTTCTTT.

V is TRBV7-8 and J is TRBJ2-7; D is perhaps TRBD2 (7 bases). Trimming left V 3 bases short and J 5 bases short, with 23 bases between. The germline CDR1 and CDR2 sequences are SGHVS and FQNEAQ. CDR3 length: 17 residues. The CDR3 loop reads CASSFRGGGGARNEQYF. The CDR3 DNA follows: TGTGCCAGCAGCTTCCGTGGCGGGGGCGGGGCAAGGAACGAGCAGTACTTC.

V and J are TRBV7-9 and TRBJ2-2; D uncertain. Germline loops: CDR1 SEHNR, CDR2 FQNEAQ (reference sequence). V lost 2 bases and J 0 bases, leaving 7 bases between the germline ends. The CDR3 runs to 15 residues. The CDR3 region is CASSLFSANTGELFF. CDR3 coding DNA: TGTGCCAGCAGCTTATTCAGCGCGAACACCGGGGAGCTGTTTTTT.

V and J are TRBV4-1 and TRBJ2-2; D is uncertain. The CDR3 spans 14 residues. The V gene's germline CDR1 is MGHRA and CDR2 YSYEKL. V was trimmed by 2 bases and J by 0 bases, leaving 4 bases between them. The CDR3 region has the DNA TGCGCCAGCAGCCAACATACGAACACCGGGGAGCTGTTTTTT. This translates into CASSQHTNTGELFF.

The chain uses TRBV27 and TRBJ2-7; 10 bases align to TRBD1. Germline lookup yields CDR1 MNHEY and CDR2 SMNVEV (reference sequence). The V and J ends lost 5 bases and 4 bases, in that order; junction bases with no gene match: 8. The CDR3 runs to 15 residues. CDR3: CASSRPGQGEYEQYF. CDR3 sequence (DNA): TGTGCCAGCAGTCGGCCTGGACAGGGGGAGTACGAGCAGTACTTC.

The rearrangement uses TRBV29-1 and TRBJ1-5; D unclear. Trimming stripped 4 bases from V and 4 bases from J, with 14 bases between. CDR1 is SQVTM, CDR2 ANQGSEA, per germline. The CDR3 spans 14 residues. The CDR3 region has the DNA TGCAGCGTTGGAGGCAGCGGGGTTAATCAGCCCCAGCATTTT. As protein: CSVGGSGVNQPQHF.

J is TRBJ2-1 and V is TRBV7-9, with D possibly matching TRBD2 (6 bases). CDR1 SEHNR and CDR2 FQNEAQ come from the germline V gene (reference sequence). Trimming left V 1 base short and J 6 bases short, with 13 bases between. This CDR3 region has 15 residues. The CDR3 here is CASSLEAGRRNEQFF. CDR3 coding DNA: TGTGCCAGCAGCTTAGAGGCGGGGAGGCGCAATGAGCAGTTCTTC.

This clone came up once. The chain is built from TRBV3-1 (or the pseudogene TRBV3-2) and TRBJ1-5; unclear D gene. V was shortened by 5 bases and J by 3 bases, with 14 bases between the two germline ends. This CDR3 is 15 amino acids long. The V gene's germline CDR1 is LGHDT and CDR2 YNNKEL (reference sequence). CDR3 sequence: CASSSRRAANQPQHF. In nucleotides, the CDR3 is TGTGCCAGCAGCTCAAGACGTGCGGCCAATCAGCCCCAGCATTTT.

The gene calls are TRBV2 and TRBJ1-1; D is unclear. Germline V CDR1 and CDR2: SNHLY, FYNNEI. Trimming removed 1 base from V and 10 bases from J, with 13 bases in between. The CDR3 extends over 13 amino acids. CDR3 coding DNA: TGTGCCAGCAGTGAAGACGAAAGTAGGGTAGCTTTCTTT. Amino acids: CASSEDESRVAFF.

V and J are TRBV10-1 and TRBJ1-1; 10 positions match TRBD1. The CDR3 totals 16 residues. The V segment lost 4 bases and the J segment 4 bases; nucleotides outside the gene matches: 9. CDR1 and CDR2 from the germline V gene are WNHNN and SYGVQD (reference sequence). The CDR3 DNA reads TGCGCCAGCAGTGCCTTCGACAGGGGGCTCTTCACTGAAGCTTTCTTT. Its protein product is CASSAFDRGLFTEAFF.

The gene calls are TRBV7-2 and TRBJ1-3; D is ambiguous. V was shortened by 5 bases and J by 2 bases, with 10 bases between the two germline ends. Germline CDR1 SGHTA, CDR2 FQGNSA. The CDR3 consists of 14 residues. CDR3 sequence (DNA): TGTGCCAGCAGCCCCGCGAGGGCTGGAAACACCATATATTTT. Encoded protein: CASSPARAGNTIYF. The complete variable domain, with remaining parts taken from reference TRBV7-2 and TRBJ1-3, reads GAGVSQSPSNKVTEKGKDVELRCDPISGHTALYWYRQSLGQGLEFLIYFQGNSAPDKSGLPSDRFSAERTGGSVSTLTIQRTQQEDSAVYLCASSPARAGNTIYFGEGSWLTVV.

The chain uses TRBV6-7 and TRBJ1-2; no clear D. Being an ORF, TRBV6-7 has a function that is uncertain. V was pared by 6 bases and J by 5 bases, with 10 bases between. The CDR3 consists of 12 residues. The CDR3 DNA is TGTGCCAGCAGCCTAAGAGGATATGGCTACACCTTC. Its translation: CASSLRGYGYTF.

The gene calls are TRBV6-1 and TRBJ1-2, with D maybe TRBD1 (6 bases). Per germline, CDR1 MNHNS and CDR2 SASEGT. The ends were cut back, 4 bases at V and 0 bases at J, with 18 bases in the middle. The CDR3 has 17 residues. In DNA form, the CDR3 reads TGTGCCAGCAGTGTGTTTGCGACAGGACGAGCTAACTATGGCTACACCTTC. Its translation: CASSVFATGRANYGYTF.

Concerning this clone: An end of the junction differs from the germline gene, which may be a read error. The V call is TRBV18, the J call TRBJ1-6; D is uncertain. The CDR3 loop spans 12 amino acids. Per germline, CDR1 KGHSH and CDR2 LQKENI. In DNA, the CDR3 is TGTGCCAGCTCACTGGACCCTTCATCCCTCCACTTT. Translated: CASSLDPSSLHF.

The chain has TRBV14 and TRBJ1-1, with D tentatively TRBD1 (6 bases). The CDR3 runs to 13 residues. V was pared by 6 bases and J by 4 bases, with 12 bases between. CDR1 SGHDN and CDR2 FVKESK come from the germline V gene. CDR3 sequence (DNA): TGTGCCAGCAGGCCTGGAGGGGGCACTGAAGCTTTCTTT. As protein: CASRPGGGTEAFF.

The rearrangement uses TRBV11-3 and TRBJ2-2; D not certain. There are 15 residues in the CDR3. The V end was cut by 5 bases, the J end by 1 base, with 11 bases between. The germline CDR1 and CDR2 sequences are SGHNT and YENEEA. CDR3 in amino acids: CASSPGVRNTGELFF. The CDR3 nucleotides read TGTGCCAGCAGCCCCGGCGTGAGGAACACCGGGGAGCTGTTTTTT.